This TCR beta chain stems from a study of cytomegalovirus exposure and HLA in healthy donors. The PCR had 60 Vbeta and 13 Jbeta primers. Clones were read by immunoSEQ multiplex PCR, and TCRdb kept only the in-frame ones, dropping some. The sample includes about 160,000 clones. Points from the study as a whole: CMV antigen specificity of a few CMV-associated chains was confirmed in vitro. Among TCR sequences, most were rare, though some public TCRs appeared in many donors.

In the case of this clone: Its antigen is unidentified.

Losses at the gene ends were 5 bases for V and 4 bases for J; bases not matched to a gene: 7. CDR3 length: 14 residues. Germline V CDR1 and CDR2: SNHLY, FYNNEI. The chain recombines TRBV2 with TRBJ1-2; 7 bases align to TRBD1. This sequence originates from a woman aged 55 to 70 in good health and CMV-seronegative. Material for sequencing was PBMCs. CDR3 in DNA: TGTGCCAGCAGTCCGGGACAGAACCTCTATGGCTACACCTTC. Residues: CASSPGQNLYGYTF.